This T cell receptor (beta chain) was retrieved from a study of T cells in Graves' hyperthyroidism and ophthalmopathy. Study results and caveats: Before onset, ophthalmopathy was predicted by the model a median around 6 months earlier. Most clonotypes that expanded in the thyroid above 0.001 also showed up in blood.

Patients counted as stable if ophthalmopathy did not develop within 18 months. Lactation, pregnancy, other autoimmune disease or uncontrolled infection led to exclusion of patients. RNA transcripts were the template for amplifying TCR beta CDR3 regions. An initial round of RT-PCR targeting the TCR CDR3 relied on the HTBI primer set. A single record per CDR3 protein comes from TCRdb applying MiXCR to the multiplex PCR reads. The table has 550,000 to 800,000 distinct CDR3 sequences, roughly 17% seen once. There are many counts of this clonotype. What it binds is unknown. Sequences were obtained from blood. The TCR originated in a man aged 50-59 years with Graves' hyperthyroidism.

This CDR3 is CAWHDGGLEAEAFF. DNA of the CDR3: TGTGCCTGGCACGATGGGGGGTTGGAGGCTGAAGCTTTCTTT. The chain links TRBV30 to TRBJ1-1, with a possible D match to TRBD1 (5 bases). Per germline, CDR1 GTSNPN and CDR2 SVGIG (reference sequence). This CDR3 has 14 amino acids. V lost 5 bases and J lost 6, with 19 bases in between.